This T cell receptor (beta chain) was recovered during a study of shared clonotypes between healthy human individuals. The naive CD8 fraction comprised CD45RO-negative cells positively selected for CCR7 and excluded terminally differentiated effector memory CD45RA+ cells. The study's findings and limits: Clonotypes shared by all four sorted-subset donors had higher generation probabilities than non-shared clonotypes. Estimated clonotype richness was generally higher in naive than memory subsets.

CDR1 and CDR2 (germline): SGHAT, FQNNGV. The length of the CDR3 is 17 residues. V shed 7 bases and J shed 3 bases, with 25 bases lying between them. Comments on this clone: Antigen unknown.

The authors distributed each subset's genomic DNA evenly over several immunoSEQ plates. Only in-frame clones appear in the TCRdb table, and some are missing; sequencing was by immunoSEQ multiplex PCR. The sample yields roughly 1,800,000 clones, 85% to 95% seen once. The source of this sequence is a man younger than 30 in good health. This chain links TRBV11-2 with TRBJ2-7; D might be TRBD2 (6 bases). Sequencing was done on a sample of naive CD8+ T cells sorted from blood. CDR3 sequence (DNA): TGTGCCAGCATCAACCAGCCGGGACTCGGGGATCACTACGAGCAGTACTTC. It codes for CASINQPGLGDHYEQYF.